This T cell receptor beta chain was found in a study of blood T cell repertoires in COVID-19. Study-level information: The cDNA or gDNA used as material had been derived from T cells, B-cell-depleted T cells, or PBMCs.

In the original analysis: Reference gene primer amplification gave nucleated cell count estimates. The assay was immunoSEQ multiplex PCR, and TCRdb's table has in-frame clones only and misses some. That table gives V, J and clone size, and the DNA gave D and trimming. The table records about 190,000 clones, more than 60% of them present only once. The source is a woman in her fifties or sixties with acute or convalescent COVID-19. Source material: peripheral blood.

The CDR3 loop is CASTLTPGQGNYEQYF. The CDR3 region has the DNA TGTGCCAGCACCCTAACCCCGGGACAGGGTAACTACGAGCAGTACTTC. The chain joins TRBV7-9 to TRBJ2-7; 9 nucleotides align to TRBD1. V lost 7 bases and J lost 3; bases outside the gene matches: 13. Germline V gene data show CDR1 as SEHNR and CDR2 as FQNEAQ (reference sequence). The CDR3 extends over 16 amino acids.